The 15 T cell receptor beta chains reported below all come from one sample, sequenced in a study of T-cell reconstitution after alpha-beta-depleted transplantation in children. For TCRbeta, the library was prepared with unique molecular identifiers. A single record per CDR3 protein comes from TCRdb applying MiXCR to the PCR reads. The table lists about 640,000 distinct CDR3 sequences, 10% to 15% of them singletons. This specimen was PBMCs, mostly from graft donor cells, taken 360 days after TCRalphabeta/CD19-depleted stem cell transplant. The receptors stem from a male patient aged 10 to 17 who had a stem cell transplant for acute myeloid leukemia, so the T cells may come from the graft donor.

The genes are TRBV4-1 and TRBJ1-3, with 9 bases identical to TRBD1. Germline V gene lookup returns CDR1 MGHRA and CDR2 YSYEKL. V dropped 1 base and J dropped 0; count of bases not matched to a gene: 1. The CDR3 length is 16 residues. CDR3 region: CASSQGQGGSGNTIYF. The DNA of the CDR3 is TGCGCCAGCAGCCAAGGACAGGGGGGCTCTGGAAACACCATATATTTT.

This clonotype appeared a few times. This chain uses TRBV6-5 with TRBJ1-5; D remains ambiguous. CDR1 MNHEY and CDR2 SVGAGI come from the germline V gene. V dropped 0 bases and J dropped 7 bases, with 10 bases sitting between them. The CDR3 is 14 amino acids. For the CDR3, the DNA is TGTGCCAGCAGTTACTCGGCAGGCGACCAGCCCCAGCATTTT. Residues: CASSYSAGDQPQHF.

This clonotype was recorded a few times. The rearrangement links TRBV28 to TRBJ2-5, with D possibly matching TRBD1 (6 bases). CDR3 length: 14 amino acids. Deletions cut 3 bases from V and 1 base from J, with 9 bases between. Looked up from germline, CDR1 is MDHEN and CDR2 is SYDVKM. CDR3 loop: CASSFIQGQETQYF. CDR3 sequence (DNA): TGTGCCAGCAGTTTTATACAGGGCCAAGAGACCCAGTACTTC.

This rearrangement joins TRBV29-1 to TRBJ2-3; the match to TRBD1 covers 8 bases. Trimming took 5 bases from V and 5 from J; bases not matched to a gene: 6. The CDR3 runs 13 residues. The germline CDR1 and CDR2 sequences are SQVTM and ANQGSEA. The CDR3 protein is CSVRRGRLDTQYF. CDR3 nucleotides: TGCAGCGTTCGCAGGGGGCGTTTAGATACGCAGTATTTT.

This clonotype occurred many times. The chain uses TRBV9 and TRBJ2-1; 8 nucleotides align to TRBD1. Germline V gene data show CDR1 as SGDLS and CDR2 as YYNGEE. The V gene end was trimmed by 3 bases and the J gene end by 8 bases; junction bases not matched to a gene: 4. The CDR3 has 13 amino acids. The CDR3 loop is CASSAGTGYEQFF. DNA for the CDR3: TGTGCCAGCAGCGCGGGGACAGGTTATGAGCAGTTCTTC. Together with reference TRBV9 and TRBJ2-1, the CDR3 gives the full variable domain: DSGVTQTPKHLITATGQRVTLRCSPRSGDLSVYWYQQSLDQGLQFLIQYYNGEERAKGNILERFSAQQFPDLHSELNLSSLELGDSALYFCASSAGTGYEQFFGPGTRLTVL.

This clonotype was observed a few times. The V gene is TRBV4-3, the J gene TRBJ2-4, with no clear D. This CDR3 region has 14 residues. Germline assignment: CDR1 LGHNA and CDR2 YSLEER. With 0 bases removed from V and 8 bases from J, the gap between germline ends came to 11 bases. The chain's CDR3 is CASSQEEFAYIQYF. In DNA, the CDR3 is TGCGCCAGCAGCCAAGAGGAGTTTGCGTACATTCAGTACTTC.

The rearrangement uses TRBV7-9 and TRBJ2-3; D is unclear. Germline V lookup: CDR1 SEHNR, CDR2 FQNEAQ (reference sequence). This CDR3 is built from 15 residues. V lost 2 bases and J 2 bases, leaving 11 bases between the germline ends. The CDR3 is CASSLYNRPTDTQYF. The CDR3 DNA is TGTGCCAGCAGCTTATACAACAGACCCACAGATACGCAGTATTTT. Full variable domain (remainder filled in from reference TRBV7-9 and TRBJ2-3): DTGVSQNPRHKITKRGQNVTFRCDPISEHNRLYWYRQTLGQGPEFLTYFQNEAQLEKSRLLSDRFSAERPKGSFSTLEIQRTEQGDSAMYLCASSLYNRPTDTQYFGPGTRLTVL.

This clonotype was detected only a few times. The chain links TRBV21-1 to TRBJ2-3; TRBD2 is taken as the D call from the table, unchecked against the DNA. TRBV21-1 is annotated as a pseudogene. The CDR3 is made up of 20 amino acids. In DNA form, the CDR3 reads TGTGCCAGCAGCAAAGCTCCGCTAGCGGGGGGCTCTTCTAACACAGATACGCAGTATTTT. Protein: CASSKAPLAGGSSNTDTQYF.

V usage is TRBV5-1 and J usage is TRBJ2-1; TRBD1 matches at 7 bases. Germline CDR1 reads SGHRS; CDR2 reads YFSETQ. The CDR3 covers 14 residues. The ends lost 4 bases at V and 4 bases at J; junction bases unmatched: 5. CDR3 nucleotides: TGCGCCAGCAGCGGGGACAGACCGTACAATGAGCAGTTCTTC. Translating gives CASSGDRPYNEQFF.

This clonotype was observed a handful of times. J is TRBJ2-5 and V is TRBV7-3; TRBD2 aligns across 12 bases. The CDR3 runs 16 residues. Germline V lookup: CDR1 SGHTA, CDR2 FQGTGA. V dropped 5 bases and J dropped 2; count of bases not matched to a gene: 6. The CDR3 loop reads CASSIQGLAGQETQYF. The DNA of the CDR3 is TGTGCCAGCAGCATCCAGGGACTAGCGGGTCAAGAGACCCAGTACTTC.

This CDR3 is CASSLGSGGASGYTF. CDR3 DNA: TGTGCCAGCAGTTTAGGTTCCGGGGGTGCGAGTGGCTACACCTTC. The J gene is TRBJ1-2, the V gene TRBV12-3 or TRBV12-4; D may be TRBD1 (5 bases). The V gene lost 1 base and the J gene lost 7 bases, with 16 bases spanning the gap. This CDR3 is built from 15 residues.

The chain joins TRBV7-3 to TRBJ2-5; 7 nucleotides line up with TRBD1. The CDR3 runs to 14 residues. CDR1 is SGHTA, CDR2 FQGTGA, per germline. V shed 5 bases, J shed 4 bases, and the junction held 7 bases outside the gene matches. CDR3 loop: CASSPRGRVETQYF. Written as DNA, the CDR3 is TGTGCCAGCAGCCCAAGGGGGCGGGTAGAGACCCAGTACTTC.

This clonotype was recorded a few times. This rearrangement joins TRBV20-1 to TRBJ2-3; D is uncertain. Per germline, CDR1 DFQATT and CDR2 SNEGSKA (reference sequence). V was shortened by 4 bases and J by 2 bases, with 16 bases between the two germline ends. The CDR3 has 15 amino acids. CDR3 sequence reads: CSATWTQPTTDTQYF. The DNA of the CDR3 is TGCAGTGCTACCTGGACCCAACCGACCACAGATACGCAGTATTTT.

The rearrangement links TRBV11-2 to TRBJ1-1, with D maybe TRBD1 (5 bases). V lost 1 base to trimming and J lost 4 bases, with 13 bases between them. Germline V gene sequence: CDR1 SGHAT, CDR2 FQNNGV. This CDR3 has 15 residues. CDR3 sequence: CASSLGGPGTTEAFF. The DNA for the CDR3 is TGTGCCAGCAGCTTAGGTGGACCGGGGACCACTGAAGCTTTCTTT.

This clonotype was recorded at least ten times. The chain is built from TRBV7-8 and TRBJ1-6; tentative D call: TRBD1 (6 bases). The germline CDR1 and CDR2 sequences are SGHVS and FQNEAQ. This CDR3 contains 15 residues. V lost 7 bases and J lost 7, with 17 bases in between. DNA for the CDR3: TGTGCCAGCACCGTTCTGTGGGGGCCAAATTCACCCCTCCACTTT. It translates to CASTVLWGPNSPLHF.